This TCR beta chain was recorded in a study of T cell responses to AZD1222 COVID-19 vaccine. Sequencing used immunoSEQ multiplex PCR; TCRdb keeps in-frame clones, though not all of them. The profile shows 120,000 or so clones, roughly 90% of them singletons. The CDR3 is made up of 15 amino acids. Germline CDR1 reads SEHNR; CDR2 reads FQNEAQ (reference sequence). The J segment lost 2 bases and the V segment lost 2 bases, leaving 3 bases of the junction unmatched. The receptor's source is an adult in good health. This specimen was peripheral blood, taken on day 0 of MenACWY control vaccination. J is TRBJ2-4 and V is TRBV7-9; 7 nucleotides align to TRBD1. This chain's CDR3 is CASSLTGQPKNIQYF. Here the CDR3 DNA reads TGTGCCAGCAGCTTAACGGGACAGCCCAAAAACATTCAGTACTTC.